Each of the 11 T cell receptor beta chains below was sequenced from the same sample in a study of T cell responses to AZD1222 COVID-19 vaccine. Assay used: immunoSEQ multiplex PCR; TCRdb lists only in-frame clones, some missing. The sample yields some 150,000 clones, roughly 94% seen once. Sample: peripheral blood, taken on day 0 of AZD1222 vaccination. The receptor set was obtained from an adult in good health.

This CDR3 reads CASSERLAGARAVYTQYF. The CDR3 nucleotides read TGTGCCAGCAGTGAACGACTAGCGGGGGCCCGGGCGGTTTATACGCAGTATTTT. This sequence joins TRBV2 and TRBJ2-3, with 12 bases aligning to TRBD2. With 2 bases clipped from V and 7 bases from J, the junction kept 13 bases outside the gene matches. Germline V gene data show CDR1 as SNHLY and CDR2 as FYNNEI. The CDR3 length is 18 residues.

The rearrangement links TRBV7-9 to TRBJ1-3, with 9 positions matching TRBD1. J lost 0 bases, V lost 2 bases, and 5 bases had no gene match. The germline CDR1 and CDR2 sequences are SEHNR and FQNEAQ (reference sequence). The CDR3 length is 17 residues. The CDR3 DNA follows: TGTGCCAGCAGCTTATCTGGGACAGGGCTCTCTGGAAACACCATATATTTT. Amino acid sequence: CASSLSGTGLSGNTIYF.

The chain links TRBV29-1 to TRBJ1-1; 9 nucleotides agree with TRBD1. The CDR3 runs to 13 residues. CDR1 and CDR2 from the germline V gene are SQVTM and ANQGSEA. V dropped 6 bases and J dropped 5; count of bases not matched to a gene: 7. For the CDR3, the DNA is TGCAGCGTGAACAGGGGGCAAGGGACTGAAGCTTTCTTT. It encodes CSVNRGQGTEAFF.

This clone appeared a single time. The chain couples TRBV7-8 to TRBJ2-3, with a tentative D call TRBD2 (5 bases). V dropped 1 base and J dropped 0 bases, with 11 bases sitting between them. CDR1 is SGHVS and CDR2 is FQNEAQ in the germline V gene. The CDR3 consists of 16 residues. In DNA, the CDR3 is TGTGCCAGCAGCTTAGATCCAGCGGTGAGCACAGATACGCAGTATTTT. It is translated as CASSLDPAVSTDTQYF.

This sequence joins TRBV24-1 and TRBJ1-1, with 9 bases that match TRBD1. The V gene end was trimmed by 3 bases and the J gene end by 3 bases; junction bases not matched to a gene: 10. The germline V gene encodes CDR1 KGHDR and CDR2 SFDVKD. This CDR3 spans 17 amino acids. CDR3 bases: TGTGCCACCAGTGATACCCCTCAGACAGGGGGTCACACTGAAGCTTTCTTT. It yields the protein CATSDTPQTGGHTEAFF.

The chain employs TRBV19 and TRBJ2-2, with 8 bases lining up with TRBD2. Germline trimming cut 5 bases from V and 2 bases from J; bases unmatched to any gene: 7. The germline V gene has CDR1 LNHDA and CDR2 SQIVND (reference sequence). This CDR3 region has 16 residues. CDR3 sequence: CASSAGRAFNTGELFF. The DNA of the CDR3 is TGTGCCAGTAGTGCCGGGAGGGCCTTTAACACCGGGGAGCTGTTTTTT. The entire variable domain, with the rest obtained from reference TRBV19 and TRBJ2-2, is as follows: DGGITQSPKYLFRKEGQNVTLSCEQNLNHDAMYWYRQDPGQGLRLIYYSQIVNDFQKGDIAEGYSVSREKKESFPLTVTSAQKNPTAFYLCASSAGRAFNTGELFFGEGSRLTVL.

This clone was detected only once. This sequence joins TRBV27 and TRBJ2-1; TRBD2 aligns across 9 bases. V lost 6 bases to trimming and J lost 6 bases; unmatched junction nucleotides: 12. The CDR3 covers 16 residues. Germline V gives CDR1 MNHEY, CDR2 SMNVEV (reference sequence). The CDR3 DNA reads as TGTGCCAGCAGCCTATCATGGGCGGGGGGGCTCAATGAGCAGTTCTTC. Protein product: CASSLSWAGGLNEQFF.

The rearrangement uses TRBV4-1 and TRBJ1-5; TRBD1 aligns across 9 bases. Germline CDR1 MGHRA, CDR2 YSYEKL. The CDR3 covers 16 residues. Germline trimming cut 0 bases from V and 5 bases from J; bases unmatched to any gene: 5. CDR3 coding DNA: TGCGCCAGCAGCCAAGACGGACAGGGGTATTATCAGCCCCAGCATTTT. Amino acids: CASSQDGQGYYQPQHF.

The chain recombines TRBV6-6 with TRBJ1-3; D is undetermined. This CDR3 contains 14 residues. Germline-derived CDR1 and CDR2 are MNHNY and SVGAGI (reference sequence). V gave up 3 bases and J gave up 1 base, with 7 bases separating them. This chain's CDR3 is CASSYLESGNTIYF. The CDR3 nucleotides are TGTGCCAGCAGTTATTTAGAATCTGGAAACACCATATATTTT.

CDR3 residues: CASDISGANTEAFF. The CDR3, as DNA: TGTGCCAGCGACATCTCGGGGGCAAACACTGAAGCTTTCTTT. The rearrangement links TRBV19 to TRBJ1-1; weak D call: TRBD1 (6 bases). The CDR3 contains 14 residues. V lost 9 bases and J 2 bases, leaving 16 bases between the germline ends. Germline CDR1 is LNHDA and CDR2 is SQIVND (reference sequence).

In this sample, this clone turned up a few times. The chain uses TRBV7-9 and TRBJ2-5; no reliable D call. The V gene lost 1 base and the J gene lost 5 bases, with 5 bases spanning the gap. Germline loops: CDR1 SEHNR, CDR2 FQNEAQ (reference sequence). The length of the CDR3 is 12 residues. The CDR3 is CASSLEWETQYF. In DNA, the CDR3 is TGTGCCAGCAGCTTAGAATGGGAGACCCAGTACTTC.